Listed here are 32 T cell receptor beta chains from one sample, sequenced in a study of blood T cell repertoires in COVID-19. The assay was immunoSEQ multiplex PCR, and TCRdb's table has in-frame clones only and misses some. The sample contains 200,000 to 250,000 clones, around 80% of which appear only once. The sequencing sample was made of peripheral blood. The receptor source for this set is a woman aged 65 to 85 with acute or convalescent COVID-19.

The sample holds one count of this clone. The chain has TRBV11-2 and TRBJ2-2; a possible D gene is TRBD1 (6 bases). Trimming cost V 6 bases and J 2 bases, with 13 bases left between them. This CDR3 has 15 residues. CDR1 SGHAT and CDR2 FQNNGV come from the germline V gene. Here the CDR3 reads CASRIQGRNTGELFF. In DNA form, the CDR3 reads TGTGCCAGCAGGATACAGGGTCGCAACACCGGGGAGCTGTTTTTT.

The chain has TRBV7-2 and TRBJ2-1; the match to TRBD2 covers 8 bases. This CDR3 has 15 amino acids. The V segment lost 10 bases and the J segment 1 base; nucleotides outside the gene matches: 9. The germline gives CDR1 SGHTA, CDR2 FQGNSA. The CDR3 loop reads CATSGGVESYNEQFF. In DNA, the CDR3 is TGTGCCACCTCGGGGGGGGTCGAATCCTACAATGAGCAGTTCTTC. The full variable domain, with the rest looked up from reference TRBV7-2 and TRBJ2-1, is GAGVSQSPSNKVTEKGKDVELRCDPISGHTALYWYRQSLGQGLEFLIYFQGNSAPDKSGLPSDRFSAERTGGSVSTLTIQRTQQEDSAVYLCATSGGVESYNEQFFGPGTRLTVL.

This rearrangement joins TRBV19 to TRBJ1-6; D is perhaps TRBD1 (6 bases). The germline gives CDR1 LNHDA, CDR2 SQIVND (reference sequence). This CDR3 comprises 18 residues. Between the trimmed V and J ends, which lost 10 bases and 9 bases, there was a span of 31 bases. The CDR3 DNA reads TGTGCCACCTCGTCGAGGACAAGGGGGGGTTCGGGGATTTCACCCCTCCACTTT. This encodes CATSSRTRGGSGISPLHF.

This sequence joins TRBV5-5 and TRBJ1-3; the D is unclear. V was clipped by 6 bases and J by 2 bases, with 15 bases between them. This CDR3 region has 15 residues. The V gene's germline CDR1 is SGHKS and CDR2 YYEKEE (reference sequence). The CDR3 DNA sequence: TGTGCCAGCACCTCGATGGTGGCCACTGGAAACACCATATATTTT. Translation: CASTSMVATGNTIYF.

The V call is TRBV24-1, the J call TRBJ2-5; 11 nucleotides agree with TRBD2. The CDR3 length is 15 residues. Germline CDR1 reads KGHDR; CDR2 reads SFDVKD. V shed 3 bases, J shed 5 bases, and the junction held 4 bases outside the gene matches. CDR3 nucleotide sequence: TGTGCCACCAGTGATCCACGGACTAGCGGGGAGACCCAGTACTTC. Translated, it gives CATSDPRTSGETQYF.

The chain links TRBV20-1 to TRBJ2-1; 8 bases align to TRBD2. V gave up 6 bases and J gave up 12 bases; unmatched junction bases: 7. Germline lookup yields CDR1 DFQATT and CDR2 SNEGSKA (reference sequence). CDR3 size: 11 residues. CDR3 bases: TGCAGTGCAATAGAACTAGCGGCGCAGTTCTTC. Translating it yields CSAIELAAQFF.

The gene calls are TRBV5-1 and TRBJ2-7, with D possibly being TRBD1 (6 bases). From germline, CDR1 is SGHRS and CDR2 YFSETQ. The length of the CDR3 is 16 residues. V lost 2 bases and J lost 5, with 20 bases in between. This CDR3 is CASSFPRQVPPNEQYF. In nucleotides, the CDR3 is TGCGCCAGCAGCTTCCCTCGACAGGTGCCGCCCAACGAGCAGTACTTC.

The chain recombines TRBV6-5 with TRBJ1-1; D is perhaps TRBD1 (5 bases). Deletions cut 8 bases from V and 4 bases from J, with 14 bases between. CDR3 length: 13 residues. Germline loops: CDR1 MNHEY, CDR2 SVGAGI. The CDR3 is CASSRAGGTEAFF. In DNA form, the CDR3 reads TGTGCCAGCTCGCGGGCCGGGGGCACTGAAGCTTTCTTT.

This clone has only a few counts. Mismatch with germline at one junction end may stem from a read error. The J gene is TRBJ2-5, the V gene TRBV7-6, with 12 bases that match TRBD2. Germline V CDR1 and CDR2: SGHVS, FNYEAQ. The CDR3 loop spans 14 amino acids. CDR3 DNA: TGTGCCAGCAGCCTAGCGGGGGGGCCGGAGACCCAGTACTTC. Protein sequence: CASSLAGGPETQYF.

This clone was observed a single time. This sequence joins TRBV27 and TRBJ1-2; unclear D gene. The CDR3 runs 13 residues. The germline V gene encodes CDR1 MNHEY and CDR2 SMNVEV (reference sequence). V dropped 8 bases and J dropped 1 base, with 11 bases sitting between them. CDR3 DNA: TGTGCCAGCGGCCTCCATTATAACTATGGCTACACCTTC. This gives the protein CASGLHYNYGYTF.

Only one count was recorded for this clone. The genes are TRBV3-1 (or the pseudogene TRBV3-2) and TRBJ2-5, with 9 bases identical to TRBD2. After removal of 3 bases from V and 2 bases from J, the junction contained 10 bases not matched to a gene. CDR3 length: 17 amino acids. Germline V gene data show CDR1 as LGHDT and CDR2 as YNNKEL (reference sequence). CDR3 nucleotides: TGTGCCAGCAGCCACGAAGTACTTCTAGCGGGGCAAGAGACCCAGTACTTC. Amino acid sequence: CASSHEVLLAGQETQYF.

The V gene is TRBV5-6, the J gene TRBJ1-5, with TRBD1 matching over 9 bases. The germline V gene has CDR1 SGHDT and CDR2 YYEEEE. This CDR3 contains 14 residues. The trim removed 4 bases at V and 4 bases at J, leaving 3 bases unmatched. In DNA, the CDR3 is TGTGCCAGCAGCGTGACAGGGGGGAATCAGCCCCAGCATTTT. Amino acids: CASSVTGGNQPQHF. The full variable domain, its missing parts supplied by reference TRBV5-6 and TRBJ1-5, is DAGVTQSPTHLIKTRGQQVTLRCSPKSGHDTVSWYQQALGQGPQFIFQYYEEEERQRGNFPDRFSGHQFPNYSSELNVNALLLGDSALYLCASSVTGGNQPQHFGDGTRLSIL.

The chain links TRBV14 to TRBJ2-1; D is possibly TRBD2 (5 bases). CDR1 and CDR2 from the germline V gene are SGHDN and FVKESK. The CDR3 covers 14 residues. The ends were cut back, 1 base at V and 4 bases at J, with 8 bases in the middle. The CDR3 loop reads CASSQVSGYNEQFF. In DNA, the CDR3 is TGTGCCAGCAGCCAAGTATCGGGGTACAATGAGCAGTTCTTC. The whole variable domain, filled in from reference TRBV14 and TRBJ2-1, reads EAGVTQFPSHSVIEKGQTVTLRCDPISGHDNLYWYRRVMGKEIKFLLHFVKESKQDESGMPNNRFLAERTGGTYSTLKVQPAELEDSGVYFCASSQVSGYNEQFFGPGTRLTVL.

This chain connects TRBV6-5 to TRBJ2-7, with TRBD2 matching over 9 bases. V gave up 6 bases and J gave up 0 bases; unmatched junction bases: 6. Germline V gene lookup returns CDR1 MNHEY and CDR2 SVGAGI. This CDR3 contains 15 residues. Here the CDR3 DNA reads TGTGCCAGCAGCCGGACTAGCGACCCCTCCTACGAGCAGTACTTC. Amino acid sequence: CASSRTSDPSYEQYF.

The chain joins TRBV18 to TRBJ1-1; TRBD1 matches at 10 bases. The junction had 1 base not matched to a gene; V was cut back by 5 bases and J by 4 bases. CDR3 length equals 13 residues. Germline V gene lookup returns CDR1 KGHSH and CDR2 LQKENI. CDR3 nucleotides: TGTGCCAGCTCAGGACAGGGGGTCACTGAAGCTTTCTTT. It encodes CASSGQGVTEAFF.

The chain carries TRBV7-2 and TRBJ2-5, with D tentatively TRBD2 (6 bases). Germline assignment: CDR1 SGHTA and CDR2 FQGNSA. The CDR3 length is 14 residues. The V end lost 7 bases, the J end lost 4 bases, and 16 bases lay between the germline ends. The CDR3 region is CASNLGQGGETQYF. Written as DNA, the CDR3 is TGTGCCAGCAACCTCGGCCAGGGAGGAGAGACCCAGTACTTC.

V and J are TRBV5-1 and TRBJ2-3, with a tentative D call TRBD1 (6 bases). V gave up 1 base and J gave up 0 bases, with 15 bases separating them. Germline CDR1 reads SGHRS; CDR2 reads YFSETQ. This CDR3 comprises 17 residues. The CDR3 loop is CASSLRSRGHSTDTQYF. The CDR3 DNA reads as TGCGCCAGCAGCTTGAGATCACGGGGACACAGCACAGATACGCAGTATTTT. The variable domain in full, with the rest retrieved from reference TRBV5-1 and TRBJ2-3, is KAGVTQTPRYLIKTRGQQVTLSCSPISGHRSVSWYQQTPGQGLQFLFEYFSETQRNKGNFPGRFSGRQFSNSRSEMNVSTLELGDSALYLCASSLRSRGHSTDTQYFGPGTRLTVL.

The chain combines TRBV6-1 with TRBJ2-6; no clear D. CDR1 is MNHNS and CDR2 is SASEGT in the germline V gene. The CDR3 has 16 residues. V lost 0 bases and J 0 bases, leaving 6 bases between the germline ends. CDR3 protein: CASSEALYSGANVLTF. CDR3 DNA sequence: TGTGCCAGCAGTGAAGCTCTATACTCTGGGGCCAACGTCCTGACTTTC.

The chain combines TRBV29-1 with TRBJ1-4, with 7 bases that match TRBD1. V gave up 6 bases and J gave up 5 bases; unmatched junction bases: 6. This CDR3 contains 13 residues. The V gene's germline CDR1 is SQVTM and CDR2 ANQGSEA. CDR3 protein: CSVAQGRNEKLFF. Here the CDR3 DNA reads TGCAGCGTGGCACAGGGGAGGAATGAAAAACTGTTTTTT.

CDR3 sequence reads: CASSFSPGAANEQYF. As DNA, the CDR3 is TGCGCCAGCAGCTTTTCTCCAGGGGCGGCCAACGAGCAGTACTTC. The V call is TRBV5-1, the J call TRBJ2-7; D is possibly TRBD1 (6 bases). The V end was cut by 2 bases, the J end by 5 bases, with 17 bases between. CDR3 length: 15 amino acids. CDR1 is SGHRS, CDR2 YFSETQ, per germline.

In nucleotides, the CDR3 is TGTGCCAGCAGACGCGGACAGCAGAACACTGAAGCTTTCTTT. It is translated as CASRRGQQNTEAFF. The J gene is TRBJ1-1, the V gene TRBV6-5, with D possibly TRBD1 on 6 matching bases. The CDR3 runs 14 residues. Germline V lookup: CDR1 MNHEY, CDR2 SVGAGI. V was pared by 6 bases and J by 1 base, with 12 bases between.

The rearrangement uses TRBV5-1 and TRBJ1-4, with 12 bases aligning to TRBD1. V trimming: 5 bases; J trimming: 8 bases; junction bases outside the gene matches: 10. CDR3 length equals 16 residues. CDR1 and CDR2 from the germline V gene are SGHRS and YFSETQ. The CDR3 region has the DNA TGCGCCAGCAGGGGGACAGGGGGCGCGGAGGAGGAAAAACTGTTTTTT. Residues: CASRGTGGAEEEKLFF.

The chain uses TRBV30 and TRBJ2-5; TRBD1 aligns across 8 bases. The CDR3 length is 13 residues. V gave up 3 bases and J gave up 4 bases; unmatched junction bases: 4. Germline assignment: CDR1 GTSNPN and CDR2 SVGIG (reference sequence). This chain's CDR3 is CAWRRQGLETQYF. For the CDR3, the DNA is TGTGCCTGGAGGCGACAGGGGCTAGAGACCCAGTACTTC.

This clone was seen a single time. Other DNA sequences within the sample encode an identical CDR3. The chain joins TRBV5-4 to TRBJ1-4, with D perhaps matching TRBD1 (5 bases). The CDR3 loop spans 14 amino acids. The germline V and J ends were trimmed by 4 bases and 3 bases, with 10 bases remaining between them. Looked up from germline, CDR1 is SGHNT and CDR2 is YYREEE (reference sequence). The chain's CDR3 is CASSLDRANEKLFF. The CDR3 coding sequence is TGTGCCAGCAGCCTCGACAGAGCTAATGAAAAACTGTTTTTT. The full variable domain, with the rest looked up from reference TRBV5-4 and TRBJ1-4, is ETGVTQSPTHLIKTRGQQVTLRCSSQSGHNTVSWYQQALGQGPQFIFQYYREEENGRGNFPPRFSGLQFPNYSSELNVNALELDDSALYLCASSLDRANEKLFFGSGTQLSVL.

The chain joins TRBV14 to TRBJ2-7; D might be TRBD1 (6 bases). This CDR3 is 13 amino acids long. Trimming left V 2 bases short and J 4 bases short, with 9 bases between. Germline CDR1 is SGHDN and CDR2 is FVKESK. The CDR3 region is CASSQQQGYEQYV. The CDR3 DNA is TGTGCCAGCAGCCAACAACAGGGATACGAGCAGTACGTC.

This sequence joins TRBV4-1 and TRBJ2-5; D is unresolved. CDR1 and CDR2 (germline): MGHRA, YSYEKL. This CDR3 comprises 15 residues. Trimming left V 3 bases short and J 5 bases short, with 16 bases between. The CDR3 DNA follows: TGCGCCAGCAGCCAGCCCGGCGGAGCTTGGGAGACCCAGTACTTC. Translated: CASSQPGGAWETQYF.

This chain uses TRBV7-2 with TRBJ2-4; 7 bases align to TRBD2. Germline CDR1 is SGHTA and CDR2 is FQGNSA. The CDR3 contains 13 residues. The V segment lost 4 bases and the J segment 7 bases; nucleotides outside the gene matches: 4. CDR3 residues: CASSSTSSNIQYF. DNA of the CDR3: TGTGCCAGCAGCTCGACTAGCTCGAACATTCAGTACTTC. Looking up the rest from reference TRBV7-2 and TRBJ2-4 gives the full variable domain: GAGVSQSPSNKVTEKGKDVELRCDPISGHTALYWYRQSLGQGLEFLIYFQGNSAPDKSGLPSDRFSAERTGGSVSTLTIQRTQQEDSAVYLCASSSTSSNIQYFGAGTRLSVL.

The rearrangement joins TRBV11-3 to TRBJ2-5; 8 positions match TRBD2. This CDR3 region has 14 residues. CDR1 and CDR2 from the germline V gene are SGHNT and YENEEA. Trimming removed 3 bases from V and 5 bases from J; junction bases left unmatched: 5. CDR3 region: CASSFGGDRETQYF. Here the CDR3 DNA reads TGTGCCAGCAGCTTCGGGGGGGATAGGGAGACCCAGTACTTC.

The chain joins TRBV4-1 to TRBJ1-5, with 7 bases matching TRBD1. With 0 bases clipped from V and 7 bases from J, the junction kept 6 bases outside the gene matches. The CDR3 runs to 15 residues. CDR1 and CDR2 (germline): MGHRA, YSYEKL. The CDR3 protein is CASSQDSQGVQPQHF. The CDR3 DNA follows: TGCGCCAGCAGCCAAGACAGTCAGGGGGTACAGCCCCAGCATTTT.

The rearrangement links TRBV6-2 or TRBV6-3 to TRBJ2-1; D is unresolved. Trimming cost V 0 bases and J 6 bases, with 21 bases left between them. The length of the CDR3 is 18 residues. Germline lookup yields CDR1 MNHEY and CDR2 SVGEGT. CDR3 protein: CASSYSSSSWASGNEQFF. In DNA, the CDR3 is TGTGCCAGCAGTTACTCGAGCTCTTCATGGGCCTCCGGCAATGAGCAGTTCTTC.

The chain joins TRBV7-9 to TRBJ2-2; D uncertain. This CDR3 is 13 amino acids long. Germline assignment: CDR1 SEHNR and CDR2 FQNEAQ (reference sequence). V lost 5 bases and J lost 2, with 6 bases in between. The CDR3 is CASSPLNTGELFF. The CDR3 DNA sequence: TGTGCCAGCAGCCCTCTAAACACCGGGGAGCTGTTTTTT.

The gene calls are TRBV27 and TRBJ2-7; D perhaps matches TRBD1 (8 bases). The length of the CDR3 is 13 residues. Per germline, CDR1 MNHEY and CDR2 SMNVEV (reference sequence). Trimming pared 6 bases from V and 4 bases from J, leaving 13 bases between. The CDR3 sequence is CASRIQGGYEQYF. In DNA form, the CDR3 reads TGTGCCAGCAGAATACAGGGGGGGTACGAGCAGTACTTC.